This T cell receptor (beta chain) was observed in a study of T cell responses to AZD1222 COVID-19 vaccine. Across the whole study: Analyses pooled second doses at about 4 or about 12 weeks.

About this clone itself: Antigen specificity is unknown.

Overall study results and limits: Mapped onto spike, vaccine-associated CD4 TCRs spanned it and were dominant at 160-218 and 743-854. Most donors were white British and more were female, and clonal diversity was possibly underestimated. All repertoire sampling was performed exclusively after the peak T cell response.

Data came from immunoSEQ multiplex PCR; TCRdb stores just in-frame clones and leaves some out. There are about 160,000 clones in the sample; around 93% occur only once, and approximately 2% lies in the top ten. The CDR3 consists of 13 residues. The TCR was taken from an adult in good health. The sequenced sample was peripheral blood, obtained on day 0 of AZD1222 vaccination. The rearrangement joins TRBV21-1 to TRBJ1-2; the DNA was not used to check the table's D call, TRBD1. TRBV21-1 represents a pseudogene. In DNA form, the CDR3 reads TGTGCCAGCAGCAAACGACAGGGGGATGGCTACACCTTC. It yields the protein CASSKRQGDGYTF.